This is a list of T cell receptor beta chains from one sample in a study of blood T cell repertoires in COVID-19. Sequencing used immunoSEQ multiplex PCR; TCRdb keeps in-frame clones, though not all of them. The sample includes 120,000 to 150,000 clones, over 80% of them seen just once. Sequencing used peripheral blood. Every receptor here comes from a human donor in a cohort sampled during active COVID-19. Each CDR3 is given without its conserved first and last residue.

J	V	CDR3
TRBJ2-1	TRBV29-1	SVDSRGGNNEQF
TRBJ1-6	TRBV9	ASSVENQIRDNSPLH
TRBJ2-7	TRBV5-1	ASSSSGQGLSEQY
TRBJ2-7	TRBV21-1	ASRCTRFSYEQY
TRBJ1-5	TRBV29-1	SVGEGINQPQH
TRBJ1-5	TRBV2	ASSVSVEQPQH
TRBJ2-5	TRBV24-1	ATRGQGARETQY
TRBJ1-2	TRBV4-2	ASSQEGGQPYGYT
TRBJ2-1	TRBV19	ASSPGLVNSEQF
TRBJ1-2	TRBV7-3	ASSPNPQGKYGYT
TRBJ2-7	TRBV5-8	ASSLVAGGSYEQY
TRBJ1-6	TRBV7-9	ASSPGTVSPLH
TRBJ2-3	TRBV5-6	ASSGTSGSSDTQY
TRBJ1-5	TRBV3-1/TRBV3-2	ASSQSGRDQPQH
TRBJ2-7	TRBV6-5	ASSYDRILREQY
TRBJ1-2	TRBV3-1/TRBV3-2	ASSLGTNNYGYT
TRBJ2-1	TRBV7-8	ASTPPNPYQTINYNEQF
TRBJ2-7	TRBV10-3	AISDWGGPAYEQY
TRBJ1-1	TRBV7-9	ASSPSGRENTEAF
TRBJ2-5	TRBV18	ASSPPGVQETQY
TRBJ2-2	TRBV10-3	AISERAGGGAGELF
TRBJ1-1	TRBV6-5	ASREGSWTEAF
TRBJ1-2	TRBV28	ASSYVGANNYGYT
TRBJ1-6	TRBV6-6	ASTLRQKGSPLH
TRBJ1-6	TRBV5-1	ASRDLGHSPLH
TRBJ2-2	TRBV7-2	ASSLVWGQDDTGELF
TRBJ2-2	TRBV5-4	ASSSEAATGELF
TRBJ2-1	TRBV19	ASRRSGLSYNEQF
TRBJ1-4	TRBV9	ASSAFGGQGGEKLF
TRBJ1-5	TRBV2	ASSDRGTVSNQPQH
TRBJ1-2	TRBV28	ASSAHSLGTGDYGYT
TRBJ1-2	TRBV5-8	ASSLSGGYT
TRBJ2-2	TRBV11-3	ASSSDRNTGELF
TRBJ2-2	TRBV11-2	ASSSLAGGGRELF
TRBJ1-3	TRBV28	ATWPNYSGNTIY
TRBJ2-2	TRBV10-2	ASSVLPRTGELF
TRBJ2-1	TRBV2	ASSEASGRAGEQF
TRBJ2-5	TRBV7-2	ASSPRASGVRGQY
TRBJ1-2	TRBV25-1	ASSETAPTNYGYT
TRBJ2-2	TRBV27	ASSLFSGSYTGELF
TRBJ2-1	TRBV27	ASRTALYEQF
TRBJ1-2	TRBV27	ASSLSWTGYGYT
TRBJ2-3	TRBV7-9	ASRERSRVLTDTQY
TRBJ2-5	TRBV5-1	ASIPGTGIWETQY
TRBJ2-3	TRBV28	ASIETSGVHTDTQY